The rows below give T cell receptor beta chains drawn from one sample of a study of cytomegalovirus exposure and HLA in healthy donors. The repertoire was sequenced with immunoSEQ multiplex PCR; TCRdb's copy has only in-frame clones and lacks some. The data hold 190,000 or so clones, with more than 75% observed a single time. The sequenced material came from PBMCs. Source of these receptors: a woman between 50 and 59 years old in good health and CMV-seropositive. CDR3s include the opening cysteine and the closing phenylalanine or tryptophan. Fields, in order: J gene, V gene, D gene, clone size, CDR3 protein, CDR3 DNA. D genes are given only for firm matches. Size is omitted from some rows. Given values are once, few, many or a class for expanded clones.

>TRBJ1-5|TRBV6-6|-|-
CASSYSEVPRGAQHF
TGTGCCAGCAGTTACTCGGAAGTCCCGCGGGGGGCCCAGCATTTT
>TRBJ2-1|TRBV7-9|TRBD2|-
CASSLVSGGYNEQFF
TGTGCCAGCAGCTTAGTTAGCGGGGGCTACAATGAGCAGTTCTTC
>TRBJ2-3|TRBV2|TRBD2|-
CASSGQRDPGDTQYF
TGTGCCAGCAGTGGACAGCGGGACCCTGGAGATACGCAGTATTTT
>TRBJ2-3|TRBV4-3|TRBD2|-
CASSQDIPLAGGGDTQYF
TGCGCCAGCAGCCAAGACATCCCACTAGCGGGGGGAGGAGATACGCAGTATTTT
>TRBJ1-5|TRBV7-6|-|few
CASSLESGVGQPQHF
TGTGCCAGCAGCTTAGAATCAGGGGTAGGGCAGCCCCAGCATTTT
>TRBJ1-4|TRBV29-1|-|-
CSVGGGSEKLFF
TGCAGCGTTGGGGGGGGCAGTGAAAAACTGTTTTTT
>TRBJ2-1|TRBV5-4|-|-
CASSSHREPTLEQFF
TGTGCCAGCAGCTCTCACCGGGAACCGACCTTGGAGCAGTTCTTC
>TRBJ2-7|TRBV2|TRBD1|-
CASTPGTGAYEQYF
TGTGCCAGCACCCCCGGGACAGGGGCCTACGAGCAGTACTTC
>TRBJ2-1|TRBV11-2|-|-
CASSLDRLRGAYYNEQFF
TGTGCCAGCAGCTTAGATCGTTTGCGTGGGGCCTACTACAATGAGCAGTTCTTC
>TRBJ1-2|TRBV11-2|-|-
CASSRGVEGSGYTF
TGTGCCAGCAGCCGAGGAGTGGAGGGATCTGGCTACACCTTC
>TRBJ1-1|TRBV7-9|-|once
CASSSQGWSTEAFF
TGTGCCAGCAGCTCACAGGGATGGAGCACTGAAGCTTTCTTT
>TRBJ1-5|TRBV5-1|-|-
CASSLGGGNQPQHF
TGCGCCAGCAGCTTGGGCGGGGGCAATCAGCCCCAGCATTTT
>TRBJ2-3|TRBV2|-|-
CASSEQGLDTQYF
TGTGCCAGCAGTGAACAGGGGCTAGATACGCAGTATTTT
>TRBJ2-7|TRBV28|-|few
CASSIPGTPYEQYF
TGTGCCAGCAGTATTCCCGGGACACCGTACGAGCAGTACTTC
>TRBJ1-4|TRBV6-1|TRBD1|-
CASSEAGGGSGGDEKLFF
TGTGCCAGCAGTGAAGCGGGGGGAGGATCAGGGGGCGACGAAAAACTGTTTTTT
>TRBJ1-6|TRBV7-2|-|-
CASSLGSSYNSPLHF
TGTGCCAGCAGCTTGGGGAGCTCCTATAATTCACCCCTCCACTTT
>TRBJ2-5|TRBV6-6|-|-
CASSTGQGGSETQYF
TGTGCCAGCAGCACCGGGCAGGGGGGCTCGGAGACCCAGTACTTC